Each of the 13 T cell receptor beta chains below was sequenced from the same sample in a study of T-cell reconstitution after alpha-beta-depleted transplantation in children. The TCRbeta library was prepared with unique molecular identifiers. TCRdb reanalysed the PCR reads using MiXCR and keeps one entry per CDR3 protein. This table holds around 600,000 distinct CDR3 sequences, roughly 17% found once. This specimen was PBMCs from the stem cell graft donor, taken from the stem cell graft. These receptors were collected from a human donor who donated a stem cell graft to a child with acute myeloid leukemia.

The chain carries TRBV11-3 and TRBJ1-2; the D gene is possibly TRBD1 (5 bases). Deletions cut 5 bases from V and 6 bases from J, with 13 bases between. Per the germline V gene, CDR1 is SGHNT and CDR2 is YENEEA. CDR3 length: 13 amino acids. This CDR3 reads CASSQIQGNGYTF. CDR3 sequence (DNA): TGTGCCAGCAGCCAGATTCAGGGAAATGGCTACACCTTC.

The CDR3: CASSLLALRGAYNEQFF. CDR3 sequence (DNA): TGTGCCAGCAGTTTACTGGCCCTCAGGGGGGCCTACAATGAGCAGTTCTTC. The gene calls are TRBV12-3 or TRBV12-4 and TRBJ2-1; weak D call: TRBD1 (7 bases). This CDR3 has 17 residues. The V and J ends lost 2 bases and 2 bases respectively, with 16 bases between them.

The chain uses TRBV28 and TRBJ1-3, with 9 bases identical to TRBD1. Per germline, CDR1 MDHEN and CDR2 SYDVKM. The junction had 6 bases not matched to a gene; V was cut back by 3 bases and J by 3 bases. The CDR3 has 16 residues. CDR3 region: CASSLRDREVGNTIYF. The CDR3 region has the DNA TGTGCCAGCAGTTTGAGGGACAGGGAGGTTGGAAACACCATATATTTT.

V is TRBV2 and J is TRBJ2-1; tentatively, D is TRBD1 (5 bases). Between the trimmed V and J ends, which lost 8 bases and 9 bases, there was a span of 11 bases. This CDR3 spans 11 amino acids. Germline V gene sequence: CDR1 SNHLY, CDR2 FYNNEI. CDR3 protein: CASGIGVEQFF. Here the CDR3 DNA reads TGTGCCAGCGGAATAGGGGTTGAGCAGTTCTTC.

The V call is TRBV28, the J call TRBJ2-7; unclear D gene. CDR3 length equals 11 residues. Trimming shortened V by 2 bases and J by 6 bases, and 5 bases separated the two germline ends. Germline CDR1 reads MDHEN; CDR2 reads SYDVKM. The CDR3 sequence is CASSLGREQYV. CDR3 coding DNA: TGTGCCAGCAGTTTAGGGCGCGAGCAGTACGTC.

Many counts were recorded for this clonotype. J is TRBJ1-4 and V is TRBV20-1; 9 nucleotides align to TRBD1. Germline CDR1 reads DFQATT; CDR2 reads SNEGSKA (reference sequence). The CDR3 covers 13 residues. Unmatched junction bases numbered 5, after V lost 5 bases and J lost 7 bases. The CDR3 reads CSAPGQGSEKLFF. The CDR3 bases are TGCAGTGCTCCCGGACAGGGGAGTGAAAAACTGTTTTTT.

V and J are TRBV7-2 and TRBJ2-7; no definite D call. The V gene lost 2 bases and the J gene lost 0 bases, with 11 bases spanning the gap. Germline assignment: CDR1 SGHTA and CDR2 FQGNSA. This CDR3 comprises 15 residues. The DNA for the CDR3 is TGTGCCAGCAGCTTACTATCGGAGACCTCCTACGAGCAGTACTTC. Translated, it gives CASSLLSETSYEQYF.

Ten or more counts support this clonotype. The chain links TRBV12-5 to TRBJ1-2; TRBD1 might be the D (5 bases). Trimming took off 7 bases at V and 7 bases at J, with 19 bases between the two ends. CDR1 and CDR2 (germline): LGHNT, FRNRAP. The CDR3 sequence is 14 residues long. This chain's CDR3 is CASASGRGFLGYTF. The CDR3 DNA sequence: TGTGCTAGTGCCTCGGGACGCGGATTTCTTGGCTACACCTTC. Drawing the rest from reference TRBV12-5 and TRBJ1-2, the complete variable domain is DARVTQTPRHKVTEMGQEVTMRCQPILGHNTVFWYRQTMMQGLELLAYFRNRAPLDDSGMPKDRFSAEMPDATLATLKIQPSEPRDSAVYFCASASGRGFLGYTFGSGTRLTVV.

At least ten counts were recorded for this clonotype. This chain connects TRBV13 to TRBJ2-3; D possibly corresponds to TRBD1 (6 bases). The CDR3 totals 16 residues. CDR1 and CDR2 from the germline V gene are PRHDT and FYEKMQ (reference sequence). The germline V and J ends were trimmed by 1 base and 1 base, with 12 bases remaining between them. The CDR3 loop is CASSLEQGARTDTQYF. The CDR3 DNA reads TGTGCCAGCAGCTTAGAACAGGGTGCCCGCACAGATACGCAGTATTTT. Full variable domain (outside the CDR3, taken from reference TRBV13 and TRBJ2-3): AAGVIQSPRHLIKEKRETATLKCYPIPRHDTVYWYQQGPGQDPQFLISFYEKMQSDKGSIPDRFSAQQFSDYHSELNMSSLELGDSALYFCASSLEQGARTDTQYFGPGTRLTVL.

This clonotype was observed many times. This chain connects TRBV29-1 to TRBJ2-3; no clear D. Germline assignment: CDR1 SQVTM and CDR2 ANQGSEA. The CDR3 has 14 amino acids. Trimming stripped 1 base from V and 0 bases from J, with 8 bases between. The chain's CDR3 is CSVEGLQSTDTQYF. CDR3 nucleotide sequence: TGCAGCGTTGAAGGCCTCCAGAGCACAGATACGCAGTATTTT.

Ten or more counts support this clonotype. The genes are TRBV12-3 or TRBV12-4 and TRBJ1-2; tentative D call: TRBD1 (6 bases). This CDR3 region has 12 residues. Trimming took off 6 bases at V and 8 bases at J, with 13 bases between the two ends. CDR3 nucleotide sequence: TGTGCCAGCAGCCCTACAGGGCGCGGCTACACCTTC. Protein: CASSPTGRGYTF.

The gene calls are TRBV12-3 or TRBV12-4 and TRBJ2-5, with D hard to call. The CDR3 spans 12 residues. V was pared by 2 bases and J by 4 bases, with 5 bases between. The CDR3 region is CASSLTAETQYF. The CDR3, as DNA: TGTGCCAGCAGTTTAACAGCAGAGACCCAGTACTTC.

This clonotype has only a few counts. This chain uses TRBV2 with TRBJ1-1; no definite D call. Germline CDR1 reads SNHLY; CDR2 reads FYNNEI. V was trimmed by 2 bases and J by 3 bases, leaving 7 bases between them. CDR3 size: 13 residues. The CDR3 loop is CASSELGYTEAFF. The CDR3 DNA reads as TGTGCCAGCAGTGAATTGGGCTACACTGAAGCTTTCTTT.